Listed below are T cell receptor beta chains from one sample, sequenced in a study of blood T cell repertoires in COVID-19. Profiling relied on immunoSEQ multiplex PCR, and the TCRdb table lists in-frame clones only, not all of them. The table lists 350,000 to 400,000 clones, around 92% of them singletons. The sequencing sample was made of PBMCs or T cells enriched from blood (not recorded which). The receptors come from a woman under 40 who had recovered from COVID-19. The CDR3 runs from the conserved cysteine through the conserved F or W. The order of the fields is V gene, D gene, CDR3 length, J gene, CDR3 protein. The D gene is left open where the match is weak.

>TRBV25-1|-|13|TRBJ1-4
CASTGVYVEKLFF
>TRBV7-2|TRBD1|16|TRBJ1-3
CASSPGTGRGGNTIYF
>TRBV18|-|14|TRBJ2-3
CASLESGSTDTQYF
>TRBV25-1|TRBD1|17|TRBJ1-1
CASSPAGTGLMNTEAFF
>TRBV4-2|-|14|TRBJ2-3
CASSQGLEQDTQYF
>TRBV7-9|TRBD1|15|TRBJ1-6
CASSSGQGSFSPLHF
>TRBV24-1|-|13|TRBJ2-1
CATRGAGDNEQFF
>TRBV30|-|13|TRBJ1-1
CAWTGQPNTEAFF
>TRBV11-3|-|12|TRBJ2-7
CASSFSFGEQYF
>TRBV19|TRBD1|15|TRBJ1-2
CASSIVKTGNYGYTF
>TRBV29-1|-|14|TRBJ2-7
CSVESSGVPYEQYF
>TRBV28|TRBD1|15|TRBJ2-3
CASSRTGEFSNTQYF
>TRBV27|TRBD1|11|TRBJ1-1
CASQDRSEAFF
>TRBV5-1|-|14|TRBJ1-1
CASSLSNRFSEAFF
>TRBV28|-|13|TRBJ1-2
CASRLPQNYGYTF
>TRBV18|-|14|TRBJ1-4
CASSPPGLNEKLFF
>TRBV10-3|TRBD2|14|TRBJ2-7
CATTGLAGSYEQYF
>TRBV6-2/TRBV6-3|-|13|TRBJ1-4
CASSSAINEKLFF
>TRBV5-8|-|12|TRBJ2-1
CASSLTGPRGFF